The rows below give T cell receptor beta chains drawn from one sample of a study of blood T cells in healthy people across ages. TCRdb fed the 5' RACE reads into MiXCR, producing one record per CDR3 protein. Among approximately 490,000 distinct CDR3 sequences listed, less than 25% were seen once. In addition, the sample was reused for a study of T cells of mothers and their children.

The source material was blood. The receptors here all came from a boy aged 5 to 17 in good health. Both conserved end residues are part of each CDR3. Each record gives: D gene, clone size, CDR3 length, J gene, V gene, CDR3 protein, CDR3 DNA. D genes are given only for firm matches. Size is omitted from some rows. Given values are once, few, many or a class for expanded clones.

>TRBD1|.|14|TRBJ1-2|TRBV28
CASSDPGQGAGYTF
TGTGCCAGCAGTGATCCGGGACAGGGGGCTGGCTACACCTTC
>.|few|15|TRBJ2-1|TRBV3-1
CASSQVGLLYNEQFF
TGTGCCAGCAGCCAAGTAGGTTTACTTTACAATGAGCAGTTCTTC
>.|few|18|TRBJ2-2|TRBV5-4
CASSHPGLSQGGTGELFF
TGTGCCAGCAGCCACCCGGGACTATCCCAAGGGGGGACCGGGGAGCTGTTTTTT
>.|.|14|TRBJ1-3|TRBV29-1
CSVASDSSGNTIYF
TGCAGCGTTGCTTCCGACAGCTCTGGAAACACCATATATTTT
>TRBD2|few|15|TRBJ2-5|TRBV20-1
CSARPNSGRLETQYF
TGCAGTGCTAGACCTAATAGCGGGAGGTTGGAGACCCAGTACTTC
>TRBD2|.|15|TRBJ2-5|TRBV5-1
CASSPLGGGISDQYF
TGCGCCAGCAGCCCTCTCGGGGGAGGGATAAGTGACCAGTACTTC
>.|.|14|TRBJ2-5|TRBV20-1
CSARDLGYQETQYF
TGCAGTGCTAGAGATCTAGGATACCAAGAGACCCAGTACTTC
>TRBD2|.|13|TRBJ2-7|TRBV6-2/TRBV6-3
CASTLAGEYEQYF
TGCGCCAGCACCCTAGCGGGAGAGTACGAGCAGTACTTC
>TRBD2|.|18|TRBJ2-5|TRBV28
CASSLVGTSGGALETQYF
TGTGCCAGCAGTTTAGTAGGGACTAGCGGGGGAGCTCTAGAGACCCAGTACTTC
>TRBD1|few|12|TRBJ1-2|TRBV13
CASGGQTYGYTF
TGTGCCAGCGGGGGACAGACCTATGGCTACACCTTC
>.|few|13|TRBJ2-7|TRBV12-5
CASGLSRSYEQYF
TGTGCTAGTGGTTTGAGCAGATCCTACGAGCAGTACTTC
>.|.|12|TRBJ1-2|TRBV6-6
CASSYSTYGYTF
TGTGCCAGCAGTTACTCGACCTATGGCTACACCTTC
>TRBD2|.|14|TRBJ2-7|TRBV10-3
CAISSSGISYEQYF
TGTGCCATCAGCTCTAGCGGGATCTCCTACGAGCAGTACTTC
>.|many|14|TRBJ2-5|TRBV25-1
CASSEEGWGETQYF
TGTGCCAGCAGTGAAGAGGGTTGGGGAGAGACCCAGTACTTC
>TRBD1|.|15|TRBJ1-1|TRBV2
CASSAGQGRTTEASF
TGTGCCAGCAGTGCCGGACAGGGACGGACCACTGAAGCTTCCTTT
>.|.|14|TRBJ1-2|TRBV28
CASSPFSPGRGYTF
TGTGCCAGCAGCCCCTTTTCTCCAGGTCGTGGCTACACCTTC
>.|.|14|TRBJ2-2|TRBV7-3
CASSLDSGTGELFF
TGTGCCAGCAGCTTGGACAGCGGGACCGGGGAGCTGTTTTTT
>.|.|13|TRBJ2-5|TRBV6-1
CASSEASWETQYF
TGTGCCAGCAGTGAAGCGTCCTGGGAGACCCAGTACTTC
>.|few|15|TRBJ2-5|TRBV5-1
CASSLVGPTEETQYF
TGCGCCAGCAGCTTGGTAGGTCCGACAGAAGAGACCCAGTACTTC
>.|few|13|TRBJ1-1|TRBV29-1
CSVGLSMNTEAFF
TGCAGCGTCGGATTGAGCATGAACACTGAAGCTTTCTTT
>TRBD1|few|15|TRBJ1-2|TRBV6-1
CASSRGGQGNYGYTF
TGTGCCAGCAGTCGCGGCGGACAGGGAAACTATGGCTACACCTTC
>TRBD1|.|18|TRBJ1-2|TRBV5-5
CASSDYLVRTGSNYGYTF
TGTGCCAGCAGCGATTATCTGGTCCGGACAGGGTCTAACTATGGCTACACCTTC
>.|few|14|TRBJ1-2|TRBV7-2
CASSQGGGYYGYTF
TGTGCCAGCAGCCAAGGTGGGGGGTACTATGGCTACACCTTC
>.|.|14|TRBJ2-3|TRBV30
CAWSPDSAGDTQYF
TGTGCCTGGAGTCCCGACAGCGCAGGCGATACGCAGTATTTT
>TRBD1|many|14|TRBJ2-7|TRBV7-9
CASSLGATGDEQYF
TGTGCCAGCAGCTTAGGGGCCACAGGGGACGAGCAGTACTTC
>TRBD2|few|17|TRBJ2-2|TRBV6-5
CASSSLAGNANTGELFF
TGTGCCAGCAGTTCCCTAGCGGGAAACGCGAACACCGGGGAGCTGTTTTTT
>.|few|16|TRBJ2-3|TRBV7-9
CASSLVAWGSTDTQYF
TGTGCCAGCAGCTTAGTCGCGTGGGGCAGCACAGATACGCAGTATTTT
>.|.|15|TRBJ1-5|TRBV5-1
CASSPGTNSNQPQHF
TGCGCCAGCAGTCCCGGGACCAATAGCAATCAGCCCCAGCATTTT
>.|.|12|TRBJ2-1|TRBV20-1
CSGQLSYNEQFF
TGCAGCGGACAGTTGTCCTACAATGAGCAGTTCTTC
>.|few|15|TRBJ1-1|TRBV4-1
CASRDAKGRNTEAFF
TGCGCCAGCAGGGACGCCAAGGGGCGGAACACTGAAGCTTTCTTT
>TRBD1|.|19|TRBJ2-1|TRBV6-5
CASSYSIYRDRGDYNEQFF
TGTGCCAGCAGTTACTCGATTTACAGGGACAGGGGGGATTACAATGAGCAGTTCTTC
>.|.|15|TRBJ2-5|TRBV3-1
CASSQDWRGMKEQYF
TGTGCCAGCAGCCAAGATTGGCGGGGAATGAAGGAGCAGTACTTC
>.|many|15|TRBJ2-2|TRBV20-1
CSARDAGTHTGELFF
TGCAGTGCTAGAGACGCTGGAACCCACACCGGGGAGCTGTTTTTT
>.|.|15|TRBJ2-5|TRBV20-1
CSATKTGGPQETQYF
TGCAGTGCTACAAAAACAGGAGGGCCTCAAGAGACCCAGTACTTC
>.|.|16|TRBJ1-1|TRBV4-3
CASSQDRGVSNTEAFF
TGCGCCAGCAGCCAAGACCGTGGAGTTTCGAACACTGAAGCTTTCTTT
>.|few|17|TRBJ1-2|TRBV12-3/TRBV12-4
CASSSRPGQGFRYGYTF
TGTGCCAGCAGCTCGAGACCGGGACAAGGATTTCGCTATGGCTACACCTTC
>.|few|16|TRBJ2-1|TRBV7-9
CASSRDILPPHNEQFF
TGTGCCAGCAGCCGGGACATCCTCCCCCCACACAATGAGCAGTTCTTC
>.|.|15|TRBJ2-7|TRBV27
CASSGGQVQIYEQYF
TGTGCCAGCAGCGGGGGACAAGTCCAAATCTACGAGCAGTACTTC
>.|.|15|TRBJ1-1|TRBV4-1
CASSQGDAKNTEAFF
TGCGCCAGCAGCCAAGGCGACGCCAAGAACACTGAAGCTTTCTTT
>TRBD1|many|19|TRBJ2-3|TRBV24-1
CATSEPPVQGAEGTDTQYF
TGTGCCACCAGTGAGCCTCCTGTTCAGGGGGCGGAGGGCACAGATACGCAGTATTTT
>.|few|12|TRBJ2-1|TRBV19
CASQARDHEQFF
TGTGCCAGTCAAGCCAGGGATCATGAGCAGTTCTTC